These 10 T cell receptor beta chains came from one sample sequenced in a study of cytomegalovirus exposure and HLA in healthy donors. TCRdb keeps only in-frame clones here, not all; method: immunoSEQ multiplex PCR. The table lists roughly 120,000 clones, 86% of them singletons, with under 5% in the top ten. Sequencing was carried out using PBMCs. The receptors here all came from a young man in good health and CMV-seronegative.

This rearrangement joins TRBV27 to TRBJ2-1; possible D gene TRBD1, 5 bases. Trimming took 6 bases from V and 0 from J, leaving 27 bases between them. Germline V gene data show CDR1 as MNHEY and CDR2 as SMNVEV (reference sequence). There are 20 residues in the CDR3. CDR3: CASSFQGVRRRANSYNEQFF. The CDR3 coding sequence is TGTGCCAGCAGCTTTCAAGGGGTACGCAGAAGAGCTAACTCCTACAATGAGCAGTTCTTC.

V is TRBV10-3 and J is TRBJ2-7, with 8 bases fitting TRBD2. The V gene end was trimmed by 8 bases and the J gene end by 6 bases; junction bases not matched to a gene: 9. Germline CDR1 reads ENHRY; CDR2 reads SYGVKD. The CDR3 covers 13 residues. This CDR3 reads CAIRGSGKLEQYF. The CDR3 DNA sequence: TGTGCCATCCGGGGTAGCGGGAAGCTCGAGCAGTACTTC.

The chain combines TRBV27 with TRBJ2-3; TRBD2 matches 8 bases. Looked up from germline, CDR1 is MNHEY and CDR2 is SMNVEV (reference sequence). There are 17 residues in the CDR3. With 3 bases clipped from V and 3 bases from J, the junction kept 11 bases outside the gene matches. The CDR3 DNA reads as TGTGCCAGCAGTTTTCGGGGGGGGGCCGGGAAAACAGATACGCAGTATTTT. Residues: CASSFRGGAGKTDTQYF.

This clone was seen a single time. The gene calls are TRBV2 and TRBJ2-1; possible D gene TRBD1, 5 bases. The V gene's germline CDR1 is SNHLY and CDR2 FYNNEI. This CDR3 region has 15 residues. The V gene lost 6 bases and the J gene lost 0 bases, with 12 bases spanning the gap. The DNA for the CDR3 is TGTGCCAGCAGGGAAAGGGGATCCTCCTACAATGAGCAGTTCTTC. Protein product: CASRERGSSYNEQFF. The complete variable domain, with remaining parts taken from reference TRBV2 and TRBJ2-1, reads EPEVTQTPSHQVTQMGQEVILRCVPISNHLYFYWYRQILGQKVEFLVSFYNNEISEKSEIFDDQFSVERPDGSNFTLKIRSTKLEDSAMYFCASRERGSSYNEQFFGPGTRLTVL.

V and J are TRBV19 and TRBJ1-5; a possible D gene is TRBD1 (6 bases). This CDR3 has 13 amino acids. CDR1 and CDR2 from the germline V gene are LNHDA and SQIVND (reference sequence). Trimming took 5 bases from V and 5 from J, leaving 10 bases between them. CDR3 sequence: CASSQGQDQPQHF. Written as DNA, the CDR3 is TGTGCCAGTAGTCAGGGACAAGATCAGCCCCAGCATTTT.

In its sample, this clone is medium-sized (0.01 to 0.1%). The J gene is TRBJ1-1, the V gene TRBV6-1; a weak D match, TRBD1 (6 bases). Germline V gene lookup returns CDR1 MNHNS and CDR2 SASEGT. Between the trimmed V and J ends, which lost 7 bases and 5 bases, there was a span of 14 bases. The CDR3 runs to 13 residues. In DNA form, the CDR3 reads TGTGCCAGCAACCCGGCAGGGGAGACTGAAGCTTTCTTT. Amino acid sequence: CASNPAGETEAFF.

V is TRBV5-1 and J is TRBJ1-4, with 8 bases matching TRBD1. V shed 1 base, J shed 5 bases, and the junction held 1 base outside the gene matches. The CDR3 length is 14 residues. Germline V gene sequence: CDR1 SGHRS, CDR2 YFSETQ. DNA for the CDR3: TGCGCCAGCAGCTTGACAGGGGGAAATGAAAAACTGTTTTTT. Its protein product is CASSLTGGNEKLFF.

CDR3 coding DNA: TGTGCCAGCACCGAGGTCCTGGGACAGGGATACACCGGGGAGCTGTTTTTT. Its protein is CASTEVLGQGYTGELFF. The chain recombines TRBV13 with TRBJ2-2, with 9 bases matching TRBD1. This CDR3 contains 17 residues. Trimming removed 7 bases from V and 3 bases from J; junction bases left unmatched: 12. Germline CDR1 is PRHDT and CDR2 is FYEKMQ (reference sequence).

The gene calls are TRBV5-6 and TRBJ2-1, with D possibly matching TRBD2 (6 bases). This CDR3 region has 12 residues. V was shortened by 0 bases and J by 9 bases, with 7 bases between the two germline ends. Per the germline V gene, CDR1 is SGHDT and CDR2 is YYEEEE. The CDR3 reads CASSLEAGEQFF. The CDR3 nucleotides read TGTGCCAGCAGCTTGGAAGCGGGTGAGCAGTTCTTC.

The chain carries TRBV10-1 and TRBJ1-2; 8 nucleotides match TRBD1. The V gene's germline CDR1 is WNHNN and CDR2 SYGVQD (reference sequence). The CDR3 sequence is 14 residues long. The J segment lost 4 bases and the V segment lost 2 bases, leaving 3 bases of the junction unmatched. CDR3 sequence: CASSEADRAYGYTF. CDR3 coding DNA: TGCGCCAGCAGTGAGGCGGACAGGGCCTATGGCTACACCTTC.